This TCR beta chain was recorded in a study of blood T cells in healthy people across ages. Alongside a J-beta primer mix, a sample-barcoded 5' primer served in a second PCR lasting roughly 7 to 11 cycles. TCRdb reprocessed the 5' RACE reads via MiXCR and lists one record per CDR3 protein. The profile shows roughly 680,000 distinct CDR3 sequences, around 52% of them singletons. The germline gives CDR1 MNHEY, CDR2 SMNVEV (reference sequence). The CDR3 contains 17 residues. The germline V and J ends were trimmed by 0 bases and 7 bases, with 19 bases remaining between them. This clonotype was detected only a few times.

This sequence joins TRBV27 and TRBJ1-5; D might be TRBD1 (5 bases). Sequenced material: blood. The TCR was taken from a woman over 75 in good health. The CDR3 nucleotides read TGTGCCAGCAGTTTATCATCAGGGTTTCAAGGTGAACAGCCCCAGCATTTT. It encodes CASSLSSGFQGEQPQHF.